This entry features one T cell receptor beta chain sequence. Its antigen is as yet unknown. This sample is drawn from a study of identifying expanded T cells in peripheral blood. General study points: Clone count variance between approximately two-week samples rose with total template count. Technical replicates showed about 1.1 changed clones; two weeks around 15; four weeks 19.

TCRdb's table, derived via immunoSEQ multiplex PCR, lists solely in-frame clones and lacks some. The data contain 70,000 to 95,000 clones, approximately 91% of them singletons. Collection occurred without any documented infections or immune events in donors. The CDR3 spans 15 residues. V shed 1 base and J shed 7 bases, with 17 bases lying between them. The germline V gene has CDR1 SGHVS and CDR2 FQNEAQ. The chain recombines TRBV7-8 with TRBJ2-7; D possibly uses TRBD1 or TRBD2 (6 bases each). The sequence was obtained from a person aged 18 to 75 in good health. Sequencing input: blood. CDR3 sequence (DNA): TGTGCCAGCAGCTTAGTGGTGGGGGGCACGGGGGAGCAGTACTTC. This codes for CASSLVVGGTGEQYF.